This T cell receptor (beta chain) was recovered during a study of blood T cell repertoires in COVID-19. Study details: T cells, B-cell-depleted T cells, or PBMCs supplied cDNA or gDNA.

CDR1 is SGHNT, CDR2 YENEEA, per germline. This CDR3 is 15 amino acids long. J was trimmed by 11 bases and V by 5 bases; bases with no gene match: 11. Participants classified as exposed had met a COVID-19 case within 2 weeks before study entry. TCRdb keeps only in-frame clones here, not all; method: immunoSEQ multiplex PCR. The sample lists fewer than 350,000 clones; roughly 90% were seen once. The chain couples TRBV11-3 to TRBJ1-6; TRBD1 agrees at 8 bases. The sequencing sample was made of PBMCs or T cells enriched from blood (not recorded which). The receptor's source is a woman in her twenties or thirties who had been exposed to COVID-19. CDR3 DNA sequence: TGTGCCAGCAGCCTAGGTCCCGAACAGGGGGCACCCCTCCACTTT. This encodes CASSLGPEQGAPLHF.